The 29 T cell receptor beta chains below all came from one sample that was sequenced in a study of CD8 T cells in Susac syndrome. RNA amounts of about 0.5 to 1 ug underwent reverse transcription with random hexamers. TCRdb processed the immunoSEQ multiplex PCR reads anew with MiXCR; each CDR3 protein has one entry. Of 330,000 or so distinct CDR3 sequences in the sample, approximately 90% were seen once. The sample taken for sequencing was CD8+ T cells from PBMCs. The source of these receptors is a human donor with multiple sclerosis.

This rearrangement joins TRBV24-1 to TRBJ2-1; 10 bases are a match to TRBD2. With V trimmed by 3 bases and J by 5 bases, 0 bases remained unmatched. This CDR3 has 14 amino acids. Germline V lookup: CDR1 KGHDR, CDR2 SFDVKD. The CDR3 here is CATSDTSGDNEQFF. The CDR3 nucleotides are TGTGCCACCAGTGATACTAGCGGGGACAATGAGCAGTTCTTC.

The genes are TRBV5-1 and TRBJ2-3; D call uncertain. Trimming stripped 6 bases from V and 6 bases from J, with 11 bases between. Germline V gives CDR1 SGHRS, CDR2 YFSETQ. CDR3 length equals 12 residues. This CDR3 is CASKDVWDTQYF. CDR3 coding DNA: TGCGCCAGCAAGGACGTATGGGATACGCAGTATTTT.

The rearrangement uses TRBV29-1 and TRBJ2-2, with D perhaps matching TRBD1 (6 bases). The CDR3 runs 15 residues. V lost 1 base to trimming and J lost 6 bases, with 15 bases between them. Germline assignment: CDR1 SQVTM and CDR2 ANQGSEA. CDR3 region: CSVEAVPGAAGELFF. The CDR3 DNA reads TGCAGCGTTGAAGCGGTTCCAGGGGCGGCCGGGGAGCTGTTTTTT.

The CDR3: CASSPTGPAGAQYF. Written as DNA, the CDR3 is TGTGCCAGCAGCCCAACAGGGCCAGCCGGGGCCCAGTACTTC. The chain employs TRBV7-8 and TRBJ2-5; weak D call: TRBD1 (6 bases). V was cut by 5 bases and J by 9 bases, with 19 bases left in between. The CDR3 totals 14 residues. Germline-derived CDR1 and CDR2 are SGHVS and FQNEAQ.

The chain recombines TRBV30 with TRBJ2-7; D gene unclear. Trimming took 3 bases from V and 9 from J, leaving 15 bases between them. Germline values: CDR1 GTSNPN, CDR2 SVGIG (reference sequence). There are 12 residues in the CDR3. The CDR3 bases are TGTGCCTGGAGCGCCGCTAGTTCTCCGCAGTACTTC. Its translation: CAWSAASSPQYF.

V and J are TRBV18 and TRBJ1-5, with D maybe TRBD1 (6 bases). Per germline, CDR1 KGHSH and CDR2 LQKENI. Trimming took off 3 bases at V and 4 bases at J, with 16 bases between the two ends. The CDR3 spans 16 residues. The CDR3 region is CASSPLVRGVNQPQHF. The DNA for the CDR3 is TGTGCCAGCTCACCCCTGGTCAGGGGCGTAAATCAGCCCCAGCATTTT.

V and J are TRBV7-2 and TRBJ2-7; TRBD1 aligns across 10 bases. CDR1 SGHTA and CDR2 FQGNSA come from the germline V gene. This CDR3 is 15 amino acids long. V trimming: 3 bases; J trimming: 3 bases; junction bases outside the gene matches: 5. The CDR3 here is CASSLTGGAFYEQYF. The CDR3, as DNA: TGTGCCAGCAGCTTGACAGGGGGCGCCTTCTACGAGCAGTACTTC.

The count of this clonotype is one. The chain has TRBV12-3 or TRBV12-4 and TRBJ2-1; D possibly corresponds to TRBD1 (6 bases). V lost 8 bases to trimming and J lost 0 bases, with 17 bases between them. The CDR3 consists of 16 residues. The CDR3 DNA follows: TGTGCCAGCGGCCCCTACAGGGATCTCTCCTACAATGAGCAGTTCTTC. Amino acids: CASGPYRDLSYNEQFF.

This rearrangement joins TRBV30 to TRBJ2-1; TRBD2 is a possible D gene (6 bases). The germline V gene has CDR1 GTSNPN and CDR2 SVGIG (reference sequence). The CDR3 is 14 residues long. With 3 bases removed from V and 4 bases from J, the gap between germline ends came to 13 bases. CDR3 DNA: TGTGCCTGGAGGTCTGGAGCGGGTTACAATGAGCAGTTCTTC. Its protein product is CAWRSGAGYNEQFF.

This sequence joins TRBV12-3 or TRBV12-4 and TRBJ1-1, with D tentatively TRBD1 (6 bases). V lost 7 bases and J lost 1, with 16 bases in between. CDR3 size: 15 residues. In DNA, the CDR3 is TGTGCCAGCACTAAATGGGGGGGCACGAACACTGAAGCTTTCTTT. Protein product: CASTKWGGTNTEAFF.

The chain is built from TRBV4-3 and TRBJ1-2; 8 nucleotides agree with TRBD1. CDR3 length equals 16 residues. Germline V gene sequence: CDR1 LGHNA, CDR2 YSLEER. With 0 bases clipped from V and 6 bases from J, the junction kept 9 bases outside the gene matches. The CDR3 DNA reads TGCGCCAGCAGCCAAGAATCTTGGGCAGGGGGCAATGGCTACACCTTC. It translates to CASSQESWAGGNGYTF.

This clonotype was found once. The chain is built from TRBV7-9 and TRBJ2-7; D is uncertain. CDR3 length: 13 residues. Germline loops: CDR1 SEHNR, CDR2 FQNEAQ (reference sequence). V dropped 5 bases and J dropped 5 bases, with 13 bases sitting between them. CDR3 protein: CASSPLRRNEQYF. The CDR3, as DNA: TGTGCCAGCAGCCCGTTACGCAGGAACGAGCAGTACTTC.

The V and J genes are TRBV9 and TRBJ2-1; D gene unclear. The CDR3 consists of 13 residues. V lost 3 bases to trimming and J lost 6 bases, with 10 bases between them. Germline V gene sequence: CDR1 SGDLS, CDR2 YYNGEE. CDR3: CASSAAPTNEQFF. The DNA of the CDR3 is TGTGCCAGCAGCGCGGCCCCCACCAATGAGCAGTTCTTC.

The gene calls are TRBV12-3 or TRBV12-4 and TRBJ2-1; D ambiguous. Trimming took off 6 bases at V and 5 bases at J, with 11 bases between the two ends. The CDR3 extends over 13 amino acids. The CDR3 DNA is TGTGCCAGCAGGTCGAGGTCCGACAATGAGCAGTTCTTC. It yields the protein CASRSRSDNEQFF.

V is TRBV29-1 and J is TRBJ1-5; no clear D gene. Germline loops: CDR1 SQVTM, CDR2 ANQGSEA. V dropped 5 bases and J dropped 0 bases, with 8 bases sitting between them. This CDR3 is 13 amino acids long. The CDR3 DNA follows: TGCAGCGTTCTGTATGGTAGCAATCAGCCCCAGCATTTT. It codes for CSVLYGSNQPQHF.

The chain couples TRBV11-2 to TRBJ2-1, with no clear D. The CDR3 is 11 amino acids. V was clipped by 5 bases and J by 10 bases, with 9 bases between them. Germline CDR1 and CDR2: SGHAT and FQNNGV. In DNA form, the CDR3 reads TGTGCCAGCAGCCAGATCAGGGAGCAGTTCTTC. It translates to CASSQIREQFF.

The chain combines TRBV30 with TRBJ2-3; D gene uncertain. CDR3 length: 16 residues. The V end lost 3 bases, the J end lost 0 bases, and 16 bases lay between the germline ends. Germline V gives CDR1 GTSNPN, CDR2 SVGIG (reference sequence). The CDR3 here is CAWSRSTSVSTDTQYF. CDR3 DNA: TGTGCCTGGAGCCGTAGTACCAGCGTTAGCACAGATACGCAGTATTTT. Together with reference TRBV30 and TRBJ2-3, the CDR3 gives the full variable domain: SQTIHQWPATLVQPVGSPLSLECTVEGTSNPNLYWYRQAAGRGLQLLFYSVGIGQISSEVPQNLSASRPQDRQFILSSKKLLLSDSGFYLCAWSRSTSVSTDTQYFGPGTRLTVL.

This clonotype showed up just once. J is TRBJ1-5 and V is TRBV24-1; 8 bases align to TRBD1. Germline loops: CDR1 KGHDR, CDR2 SFDVKD. The CDR3 sequence is 16 residues long. V trimming: 0 bases; J trimming: 1 base; junction bases outside the gene matches: 1. CDR3 sequence: CATSDLDRGSNQPQHF. CDR3 bases: TGTGCCACCAGTGATTTGGACAGGGGCAGCAATCAGCCCCAGCATTTT.

The chain joins TRBV4-1 to TRBJ1-1; D not resolved. Trimming stripped 5 bases from V and 3 bases from J, with 13 bases between. This CDR3 contains 14 residues. From germline, CDR1 is MGHRA and CDR2 YSYEKL. Written as DNA, the CDR3 is TGCGCCAGCAGCAAAGCAGGAGGTGACACTGAAGCTTTCTTT. Translated: CASSKAGGDTEAFF.

This chain links TRBV28 with TRBJ2-1, with TRBD2 as a possible D gene (5 bases). The V gene's germline CDR1 is MDHEN and CDR2 SYDVKM. Trimming stripped 7 bases from V and 0 bases from J, with 7 bases between. The CDR3 totals 13 residues. The CDR3: CASNGVSYNEQFF. The DNA for the CDR3 is TGTGCCAGCAACGGGGTCTCCTACAATGAGCAGTTCTTC. Full variable domain (outside the CDR3, taken from reference TRBV28 and TRBJ2-1): DVKVTQSSRYLVKRTGEKVFLECVQDMDHENMFWYRQDPGLGLRLIYFSYDVKMKEKGDIPEGYSVSREKKERFSLILESASTNQTSMYLCASNGVSYNEQFFGPGTRLTVL.

This chain joins TRBV29-1 and TRBJ1-1; the D gene is possibly TRBD1 (5 bases). The germline CDR1 and CDR2 sequences are SQVTM and ANQGSEA. The V end lost 3 bases, the J end lost 0 bases, and 8 bases lay between the germline ends. The CDR3 consists of 13 residues. The DNA for the CDR3 is TGCAGCGTTGATCAGGGTATGAACACTGAAGCTTTCTTT. Its protein is CSVDQGMNTEAFF.

The chain joins TRBV7-9 to TRBJ1-5, with 7 bases identical to TRBD1. This CDR3 region has 15 residues. Germline trimming cut 1 base from V and 7 bases from J; bases unmatched to any gene: 7. The germline CDR1 and CDR2 sequences are SEHNR and FQNEAQ (reference sequence). CDR3 sequence (DNA): TGTGCCAGCAGCTTAGGGGACAGCTTATGGCAGCCCCAGCATTTT. It translates to CASSLGDSLWQPQHF.

The chain has TRBV6-2 or TRBV6-3 and TRBJ2-3, with 11 bases aligning to TRBD1. This CDR3 contains 17 residues. The J segment lost 4 bases and the V segment lost 5 bases, leaving 11 bases of the junction unmatched. CDR1 is MNHEY, CDR2 SVGEGT, per germline. The CDR3 bases are TGTGCCAGCAGTGAGTCGGGACAGGGGGGAGTCGCAGATACGCAGTATTTT. Translation gives CASSESGQGGVADTQYF.

J is TRBJ2-5 and V is TRBV30; D gene unclear. The germline V gene has CDR1 GTSNPN and CDR2 SVGIG (reference sequence). This CDR3 spans 11 amino acids. V lost 2 bases, J lost 3 bases, and 4 bases lay in between. The CDR3 DNA follows: TGTGCCTGGAGTCAGGAAGAGACCCAGTACTTC. Protein: CAWSQEETQYF.

This clonotype was found a few times. The chain combines TRBV6-2 or TRBV6-3 with TRBJ2-7, with TRBD2 matching over 9 bases. Germline V gene sequence: CDR1 MNHEY, CDR2 SVGEGT. CDR3 length equals 16 residues. Trimming took 2 bases from V and 3 from J; bases not matched to a gene: 8. The DNA of the CDR3 is TGTGCCAGCAGTTACGATCGGCGGGAGGGCCGCTACGAGCAGTACTTC. Its translation is CASSYDRREGRYEQYF.

The chain carries TRBV6-5 and TRBJ2-7, with 8 nucleotides matching TRBD1. Germline V gene data show CDR1 as MNHEY and CDR2 as SVGAGI. The junction had 11 bases not matched to a gene; V was cut back by 7 bases and J by 3 bases. The CDR3 has 15 residues. The chain's CDR3 is CASIPTRGRGYEQYF. The CDR3 bases are TGTGCCAGCATCCCTACCAGGGGGCGAGGCTACGAGCAGTACTTC.

This sequence joins TRBV6-2 or TRBV6-3 and TRBJ2-1, with D possibly matching TRBD1 (5 bases). Trimming stripped 6 bases from V and 4 bases from J, with 13 bases between. Germline V gene data show CDR1 as MNHEY and CDR2 as SVGEGT. This CDR3 is built from 14 residues. The CDR3 region has the DNA TGTGCCAGCAGCCGAAAACAGGAATACAATGAGCAGTTCTTC. Amino acids: CASSRKQEYNEQFF.

This chain joins TRBV25-1 and TRBJ1-4; 10 nucleotides match TRBD1. Germline values: CDR1 MGHDK, CDR2 SYGVNS. The CDR3 is 18 amino acids. V was pared by 2 bases and J by 8 bases, with 14 bases of the junction left unmatched. CDR3 sequence: CASSEISFRDRGYEKLFF. CDR3 nucleotide sequence: TGTGCCAGCAGTGAAATCTCCTTCCGGGACAGGGGTTACGAAAAACTGTTTTTT.

The chain has TRBV12-3 or TRBV12-4 and TRBJ2-3; tentative D call: TRBD2 (6 bases). The CDR3 loop spans 14 amino acids. Between the trimmed V and J ends, which lost 6 bases and 2 bases, there was a span of 12 bases. CDR3 nucleotide sequence: TGTGCCAGCAGCACCCTAGCGTTCACAGATACGCAGTATTTT. Amino acids: CASSTLAFTDTQYF.